This is a list of T cell receptor beta chains from one sample in a study of T cell responses to AZD1222 COVID-19 vaccine. Here immunoSEQ multiplex PCR was the method, and the copy in TCRdb shows in-frame clones only, minus some. The sample records 110,000 to 150,000 clones, 90% to 95% being singletons. This specimen consisted of peripheral blood, obtained after recovery from COVID-19. Every receptor here comes from an adult who had recovered from COVID-19. The CDR3 runs from the conserved cysteine through the conserved F or W. D genes are given only for firm matches. Clone size is not always given. Where it is, it says once, few, many or a class for expanded clones.

d_call	clone_size	v_call	j_call	cdr3_nt	cdr3_aa
NA	NA	TRBV12-2	TRBJ2-1	TGTGCAAGTCGCTTAGTCCGCCGACAGGGGGATGAGCAGTTCTTC	CASRLVRRQGDEQFF
NA	NA	TRBV27	TRBJ1-1	TGTGCCAGCAGTTCTCGAGCTGGCCGACAAGCTTTCTTT	CASSSRAGRQAFF
NA	NA	TRBV27	TRBJ1-1	TGTGCCAGCAGTTTATTGGAGGGTGGGGCTGAAGCTTTCTTT	CASSLLEGGAEAFF
NA	NA	TRBV5-1	TRBJ2-1	TGCGCCAGCAGCTTGGGACTGGTGCAGGGCCCAAATGAGCAGTTCTTC	CASSLGLVQGPNEQFF
TRBD1	NA	TRBV2	TRBJ1-3	TGTGCCAGCAGAAACGCAGGGGGCGGCGAATCTCTGGGAAACACCATATATTTT	CASRNAGGGESLGNTIYF
TRBD1	NA	TRBV6-6	TRBJ1-5	TGTGCCAGCAGTTACGGTTCGGGACAGGGGAATCAGCCCCAGCATTTT	CASSYGSGQGNQPQHF
TRBD1	NA	TRBV7-3	TRBJ1-2	TGTGCCAGCAGCTCAGGGGGATCCTATGGCTACACCTTC	CASSSGGSYGYTF
NA	NA	TRBV6-4	TRBJ2-7	TGTGCCAGCAGTGAAGACTACGAGCAGTACTTC	CASSEDYEQYF
NA	NA	TRBV12-3/TRBV12-4	TRBJ1-2	TGTGCCAGCAGTCCCCAAACTTATGGCTACACCTTC	CASSPQTYGYTF
TRBD1	few	TRBV27	TRBJ1-1	TGTGCCAGCAGGCTAGACAGGGAGGGAAGAAGGAACACTGAAGCTTTCTTT	CASRLDREGRRNTEAFF
NA	NA	TRBV19	TRBJ1-5	TGTGCCAGTAGTTTCCAGGGAGGAGAGCAGCCCCAGCATTTT	CASSFQGGEQPQHF
NA	NA	TRBV6-5	TRBJ2-2	TGTGCCAGCAGTTACTCCGGGGATGGGGGGGAGCTGTTTTTT	CASSYSGDGGELFF
TRBD1	few	TRBV5-5	TRBJ2-7	TGTGCCAGCAGCTTCCAGGGGGTCTACGAGCAGTACTTC	CASSFQGVYEQYF
TRBD2	NA	TRBV15	TRBJ2-3	TGTGCCACCAGCAGAGCCGCGGGAGTAGCAGATACGCAGTATTTT	CATSRAAGVADTQYF
TRBD1	NA	TRBV27	TRBJ1-5	TGTGCCAGCAGTTTAATACAGGGGTTTAGGCCCCAGCATTTT	CASSLIQGFRPQHF
TRBD1	NA	TRBV5-6	TRBJ1-1	TGTGCCAGCAGCTCCCTTATGCGACAGGGGGCTATCACTGAAGCTTTCTTT	CASSSLMRQGAITEAFF
NA	once	TRBV5-4	TRBJ1-2	TGTGCCAGCAGCTTATACCAGGGGTCCAACTATGGCTACACCTTC	CASSLYQGSNYGYTF
TRBD2	NA	TRBV10-1	TRBJ2-1	TGCGCCAGCAGTGACTGGCGGGAGGCGTCCTACAATGAGCAGTTCTTC	CASSDWREASYNEQFF
TRBD2	NA	TRBV2	TRBJ2-3	TGTGCCAGCCTAATGACTAGCGGGAGGGCTAGGGATACGCAGTATTTT	CASLMTSGRARDTQYF
TRBD2	once	TRBV30	TRBJ2-1	TGTGCCTGGCTGACTAGCGGCCCCTACAATGAGCAGTTCTTC	CAWLTSGPYNEQFF
NA	NA	TRBV19	TRBJ1-1	TGTGCCAGTAGTATAGGGGCAATAAACACTGAAGCTTTCTTT	CASSIGAINTEAFF
NA	NA	TRBV7-8	TRBJ2-7	TGTGCCAGCAGCCAAATCAAAACATCCTACGAGCAGTACTTC	CASSQIKTSYEQYF
TRBD1	NA	TRBV6-2/TRBV6-3	TRBJ2-7	TGTGCCAGCAGTTACTCGATGACAGGGGGCCTTCACGAGCAGTACTTC	CASSYSMTGGLHEQYF
NA	once	TRBV11-2	TRBJ1-2	TGTGCCAGCAGCTTAGTCATAGGGGCGAACTATGGCTACACCTTC	CASSLVIGANYGYTF